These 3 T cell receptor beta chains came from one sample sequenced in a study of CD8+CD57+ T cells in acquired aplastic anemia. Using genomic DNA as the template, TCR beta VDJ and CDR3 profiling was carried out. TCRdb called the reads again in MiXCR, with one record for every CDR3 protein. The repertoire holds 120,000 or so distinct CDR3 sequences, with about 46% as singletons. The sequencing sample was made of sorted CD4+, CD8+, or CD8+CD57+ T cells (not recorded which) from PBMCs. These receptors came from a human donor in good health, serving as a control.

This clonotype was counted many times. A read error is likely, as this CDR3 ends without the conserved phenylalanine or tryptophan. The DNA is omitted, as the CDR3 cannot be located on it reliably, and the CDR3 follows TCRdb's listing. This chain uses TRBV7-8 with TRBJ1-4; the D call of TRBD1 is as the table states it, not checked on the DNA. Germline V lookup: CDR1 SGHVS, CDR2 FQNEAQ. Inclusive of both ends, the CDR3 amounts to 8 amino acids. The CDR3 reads CASSPRGG.

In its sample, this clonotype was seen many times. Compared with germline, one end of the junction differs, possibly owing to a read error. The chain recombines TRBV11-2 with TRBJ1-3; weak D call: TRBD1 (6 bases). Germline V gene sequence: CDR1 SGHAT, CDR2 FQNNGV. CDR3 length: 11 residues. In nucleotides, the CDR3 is TGTGCCAGCAGCGGTAAACAGGGTCTGAATTTT. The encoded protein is CASSGKQGLNF.

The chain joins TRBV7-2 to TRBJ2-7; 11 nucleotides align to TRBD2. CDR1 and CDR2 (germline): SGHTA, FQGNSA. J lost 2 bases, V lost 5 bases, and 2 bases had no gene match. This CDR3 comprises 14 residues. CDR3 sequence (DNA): TGTGCCAGCAGCAAACTAGCGGGGGCCTACGAGCAGTACTTC. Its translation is CASSKLAGAYEQYF.